The 23 T cell receptor beta chains presented below share a single source sample, sequenced in a study of CD8+ T cells in alopecia areata. Reverse transcribed after extraction, RNA yielded cDNA as the sequencing template. This table comes from immunoSEQ multiplex PCR, and its TCRdb copy is limited to in-frame clones, with some not included. The repertoire holds about 200,000 clones, with approximately 60% as singletons. Source material: CD8+ T cells sorted from blood. These receptors were obtained from a human donor in good health.

V and J are TRBV7-8 and TRBJ2-5, with 10 bases identical to TRBD2. The junction had 18 bases not matched to a gene; V was cut back by 2 bases and J by 6 bases. Germline V gene data show CDR1 as SGHVS and CDR2 as FQNEAQ. The CDR3 covers 19 residues. CDR3 nucleotides: TGTGCCAGCAGCTTAAAGGTCGGCCTAGCGGGGGAGAGAGAAAAGACCCAGTACTTC. This codes for CASSLKVGLAGEREKTQYF.

The chain employs TRBV6-6 and TRBJ1-5; the match to TRBD1 covers 7 bases. CDR1 is MNHNY and CDR2 is SVGAGI in the germline V gene (reference sequence). The CDR3 length is 15 residues. With 5 bases clipped from V and 0 bases from J, the junction kept 4 bases outside the gene matches. CDR3 nucleotide sequence: TGTGCCAGCAGTACAGGGGTTAATAGCAATCAGCCCCAGCATTTT. Encoded protein: CASSTGVNSNQPQHF.

The rearrangement uses TRBV7-9 and TRBJ1-1; D remains ambiguous. This CDR3 spans 14 amino acids. Looked up from germline, CDR1 is SEHNR and CDR2 is FQNEAQ (reference sequence). Trimming took 5 bases from V and 1 from J, leaving 11 bases between them. CDR3 residues: CASSARGGNTEAFF. The CDR3 nucleotides read TGTGCCAGCAGCGCCCGGGGAGGGAACACTGAAGCTTTCTTT.

This clone was picked up one time. The chain has TRBV27 and TRBJ2-1, with D unclear. Germline V gene sequence: CDR1 MNHEY, CDR2 SMNVEV (reference sequence). The CDR3 has 13 amino acids. V shed 3 bases and J shed 6 bases, with 9 bases lying between them. CDR3 amino acids: CASSFGSGNEQFF. CDR3 sequence (DNA): TGTGCCAGCAGTTTCGGCTCCGGCAATGAGCAGTTCTTC.

This sequence joins TRBV25-1 and TRBJ1-6, with D tentatively TRBD1 (6 bases). CDR1 and CDR2 (germline): MGHDK, SYGVNS. The CDR3 is made up of 15 amino acids. Trimming left V 3 bases short and J 6 bases short, with 12 bases between. The CDR3 protein is CASSELDRSNSPLHF. The CDR3 region has the DNA TGTGCCAGCAGTGAGTTGGACAGAAGTAATTCACCCCTCCACTTT.

Remarks on this clone: Mismatch with germline at one junction end may stem from a read error. The CDR3, as DNA: TGTGCCAGCCGTTTTGGGGTTGGGGGCACTGAAGCTTTCTTT. It codes for CASRFGVGGTEAFF. The rearrangement links TRBV27 to TRBJ1-1; tentative D call: TRBD1 (5 bases). The CDR3 is made up of 14 amino acids. Germline CDR1 is MNHEY and CDR2 is SMNVEV (reference sequence).

The V gene is TRBV15, the J gene TRBJ2-7, with D tentatively TRBD1 or TRBD2 (5 bases each). There are 15 residues in the CDR3. The germline V gene has CDR1 LNHNV and CDR2 YYDKDF (reference sequence). Trimming left V 5 bases short and J 2 bases short, with 16 bases between. The CDR3 sequence: CATSSSQGEAYEQYF. Here the CDR3 DNA reads TGTGCCACCAGCTCGTCGCAGGGAGAGGCCTACGAGCAGTACTTC.

The V gene is TRBV29-1, the J gene TRBJ2-5; tentatively, D is TRBD1 or TRBD2 (7 bases each). The CDR3 totals 13 residues. V was clipped by 8 bases and J by 5 bases, with 18 bases between them. The V gene's germline CDR1 is SQVTM and CDR2 ANQGSEA. In nucleotides, the CDR3 is TGCAGCCCTAAGGGCAGGGGGGGGGAGACCCAGTACTTC. This translates into CSPKGRGGETQYF. Drawing the rest from reference TRBV29-1 and TRBJ2-5, the complete variable domain is SAVISQKPSRDICQRGTSLTIQCQVDSQVTMMFWYRQQPGQSLTLIATANQGSEATYESGFVIDKFPISRPNLTFSTLTVSNMSPEDSSIYLCSPKGRGGETQYFGPGTRLLVL.

The chain is built from TRBV7-9 and TRBJ2-5; D tentatively fits TRBD1 or TRBD2 (6 bases each). The CDR3 covers 16 residues. CDR1 and CDR2 (germline): SEHNR, FQNEAQ (reference sequence). V dropped 4 bases and J dropped 4 bases, with 19 bases sitting between them. CDR3 nucleotide sequence: TGTGCCAGCAGCTCAGAGGGGGGCGCCCCCAGAGAGACCCAGTACTTC. Protein product: CASSSEGGAPRETQYF.

In this sample, this clone turned up a few times. This chain uses TRBV19 with TRBJ2-1; a weak D match, TRBD2 (5 bases). Trimming took off 1 base at V and 7 bases at J, with 14 bases between the two ends. CDR3 length: 15 residues. Germline CDR1 and CDR2: LNHDA and SQIVND (reference sequence). CDR3 coding DNA: TGTGCCAGTAGTATAGGGTGGACCTCGGGGAATGAGCAGTTCTTC. Amino acid sequence: CASSIGWTSGNEQFF.

The chain employs TRBV2 and TRBJ2-1; TRBD1 or TRBD2 may be the D gene (6 bases each). Germline CDR1 is SNHLY and CDR2 is FYNNEI. Trimming cost V 7 bases and J 8 bases, with 15 bases left between them. CDR3 length: 13 residues. In DNA, the CDR3 is TGTGCCAGCATTAGCCGGGGGCAGGATGAGCAGTTCTTC. This gives the protein CASISRGQDEQFF.

The chain recombines TRBV7-9 with TRBJ1-2, with 8 bases fitting TRBD1. J gave up 6 bases and V 4 bases, and 1 base lay outside the gene matches. The germline gives CDR1 SEHNR, CDR2 FQNEAQ (reference sequence). This CDR3 spans 12 amino acids. The CDR3 coding sequence is TGTGCCAGCAGCTCGACAGGGGATGGCTACACCTTC. This encodes CASSSTGDGYTF.

The J gene is TRBJ1-1, the V gene TRBV13, with a possible D match to TRBD1 (5 bases). The CDR3 totals 15 residues. Germline assignment: CDR1 PRHDT and CDR2 FYEKMQ (reference sequence). Deletions cut 3 bases from V and 3 bases from J, with 14 bases between. CDR3 sequence reads: CASSFRQSGDTEAFF. CDR3 nucleotide sequence: TGTGCCAGCAGCTTTAGACAGTCGGGGGACACTGAAGCTTTCTTT.

The chain's CDR3 is CASSEGQGVYGYTF. The DNA of the CDR3 is TGTGCCAGCAGTGAGGGTCAGGGCGTCTATGGCTACACCTTC. V is TRBV2 and J is TRBJ1-2, with a tentative D call TRBD1 (5 bases). The germline V gene has CDR1 SNHLY and CDR2 FYNNEI. Deletions cut 3 bases from V and 4 bases from J, with 12 bases between. This CDR3 has 14 amino acids.

In its sample, this clone was seen a few times. The rearrangement uses TRBV5-1 and TRBJ2-3, with TRBD2 identical over 10 bases. This CDR3 has 19 residues. Per the germline V gene, CDR1 is SGHRS and CDR2 is YFSETQ. V was pared by 2 bases and J by 5 bases, with 17 bases of the junction left unmatched. The CDR3 bases are TGCGCCAGCAGCTTCACCAACCAGCGGGGGGGCCGTCCGGGAGATACGCAGTATTTT. Translated, it gives CASSFTNQRGGRPGDTQYF.

This chain joins TRBV4-1 and TRBJ2-5; D may be TRBD2 (6 bases). Germline values: CDR1 MGHRA, CDR2 YSYEKL. V lost 0 bases and J 9 bases, leaving 11 bases between the germline ends. The CDR3 has 13 amino acids. Here the CDR3 reads CASSQEPGVAQYF. The CDR3 coding sequence is TGCGCCAGCAGCCAAGAGCCGGGAGTGGCCCAGTACTTC.

V usage is TRBV5-4 and J usage is TRBJ1-1, with a tentative D call TRBD1 (5 bases). V was trimmed by 5 bases and J by 7 bases, leaving 12 bases between them. The CDR3 loop spans 12 amino acids. CDR1 SGHNT and CDR2 YYREEE come from the germline V gene (reference sequence). CDR3 residues: CASRQGSGEAFF. The CDR3 DNA is TGTGCCAGCAGGCAGGGTAGTGGTGAAGCTTTCTTT.

This clone occurred a few times. V is TRBV25-1 and J is TRBJ1-2, with D perhaps TRBD1 (5 bases). Trimming stripped 4 bases from V and 2 bases from J, with 17 bases between. This CDR3 is built from 16 residues. Germline V gene sequence: CDR1 MGHDK, CDR2 SYGVNS. CDR3: CASSVTKAGKNYGYTF. The CDR3 DNA is TGTGCCAGCAGTGTAACGAAGGCAGGGAAGAACTATGGCTACACCTTC.

This rearrangement joins TRBV7-8 to TRBJ2-6; 7 nucleotides agree with TRBD1. J gave up 2 bases and V 5 bases, and 6 bases lay outside the gene matches. The length of the CDR3 is 16 residues. Germline V gene data show CDR1 as SGHVS and CDR2 as FQNEAQ. The DNA for the CDR3 is TGTGCCAGCAGCACACAAGGGGGCCCTGGGGCCAACGTCCTGACTTTC. It encodes CASSTQGGPGANVLTF.

This clone turned up a few times. This chain joins TRBV29-1 and TRBJ2-3; TRBD2 aligns across 9 bases. Germline CDR1 and CDR2: SQVTM and ANQGSEA. The CDR3 totals 17 residues. The junction had 17 bases not matched to a gene; V was cut back by 4 bases and J by 6 bases. The CDR3 region has the DNA TGCAGCGTTGGGGGGTCCCTTAGCGGGGGCCACGGGGATACGCAGTATTTT. This gives the protein CSVGGSLSGGHGDTQYF.

V is TRBV29-1 and J is TRBJ2-6; D gene unclear. The germline gives CDR1 SQVTM, CDR2 ANQGSEA. Trimming removed 6 bases from V and 0 bases from J, with 9 bases in between. CDR3 size: 14 residues. The CDR3 region has the DNA TGCAGCGTGACCCTAGGCTCTGGGGCCAACGTCCTGACTTTC. Its protein is CSVTLGSGANVLTF.

This sequence joins TRBV5-6 and TRBJ2-7; D unresolved. Germline V gene lookup returns CDR1 SGHDT and CDR2 YYEEEE. The V end was cut by 0 bases, the J end by 1 base, with 5 bases between. CDR3 length equals 13 residues. The CDR3 DNA reads as TGTGCCAGCAGCTTGGTCGGATCCTACGAGCAGTACTTC. Protein sequence: CASSLVGSYEQYF.

The sample holds a few counts of this clone. The chain's CDR3 is CSVVYTVTENTEAFF. CDR3 in DNA: TGCAGCGTTGTATATACGGTCACTGAGAACACTGAAGCTTTCTTT. The chain recombines TRBV29-1 with TRBJ1-1; D not certain. The V end was cut by 4 bases, the J end by 1 base, with 16 bases between. The CDR3 length is 15 residues. From germline, CDR1 is SQVTM and CDR2 ANQGSEA.